These 23 T cell receptor beta chains originate from one sample sequenced in a study of T cell responses to AZD1222 COVID-19 vaccine. This table comes from immunoSEQ multiplex PCR, and its TCRdb copy is limited to in-frame clones, with some not included. Altogether roughly 150,000 clones are present, about 90% being singletons, with the ten largest covering about 3.7%. The sequencing used peripheral blood, collected on day 0 of AZD1222 vaccination. These receptors all come from an adult in good health.

The chain is built from TRBV7-6 and TRBJ2-2; D may match TRBD1 or TRBD2 (5 bases each). This CDR3 region has 16 residues. V lost 2 bases and J 0 bases, leaving 10 bases between the germline ends. Germline CDR1 SGHVS, CDR2 FNYEAQ. The CDR3 sequence: CASSLRTGPNTGELFF. Written as DNA, the CDR3 is TGTGCCAGCAGCTTAAGGACGGGGCCGAACACCGGGGAGCTGTTTTTT.

The chain couples TRBV5-1 to TRBJ1-1; TRBD1 matches at 7 bases. The length of the CDR3 is 21 residues. With 4 bases clipped from V and 0 bases from J, the junction kept 24 bases outside the gene matches. Germline values: CDR1 SGHRS, CDR2 YFSETQ. This chain's CDR3 is CASSETGAGGLHPSMNTEAFF. The CDR3 region has the DNA TGCGCCAGCAGCGAAACAGGGGCGGGGGGCCTTCACCCCTCGATGAACACTGAAGCTTTCTTT.

The chain recombines TRBV28 with TRBJ2-1; the D gene is possibly TRBD2 (6 bases). The V end was cut by 7 bases, the J end by 10 bases, with 14 bases between. CDR1 MDHEN and CDR2 SYDVKM come from the germline V gene. This CDR3 spans 12 amino acids. The CDR3 bases are TGTGCCAGCACTCAGAGGGGACTGGAGCAGTTCTTC. Amino acids: CASTQRGLEQFF.

The chain links TRBV7-7 to TRBJ1-5; no reliable D call. The CDR3 covers 14 residues. V gave up 5 bases and J gave up 5 bases, with 13 bases separating them. Germline CDR1 reads SSHAT; CDR2 reads FNYEAQ (reference sequence). For the CDR3, the DNA is TGTGCCAGCAGCCCCAGACCCGGGGATCAGCCCCAGCATTTT. It translates to CASSPRPGDQPQHF.

The chain employs TRBV7-3 and TRBJ1-5; TRBD1 matches 11 bases. This CDR3 contains 17 residues. With V trimmed by 4 bases and J by 2 bases, 7 bases remained unmatched. Germline CDR1 reads SGHTA; CDR2 reads FQGTGA. In DNA form, the CDR3 reads TGTGCCAGCAGCTCCCGGGACAGGGGGAAGGGCAATCAGCCCCAGCATTTT. Translated: CASSSRDRGKGNQPQHF.

Of note for this clone: Other DNA sequences within the sample encode an identical CDR3. The chain combines TRBV11-2 with TRBJ2-7; D is unclear. CDR1 is SGHAT and CDR2 is FQNNGV in the germline V gene. Trimming took 1 base from V and 7 from J, leaving 5 bases between them. The CDR3 runs 11 residues. CDR3 coding DNA: TGTGCCAGCAGCTTAGTCGGGGAGCAGTACTTC. Amino acids: CASSLVGEQYF.

The rearrangement joins TRBV5-1 to TRBJ2-1, with 14 bases identical to TRBD2. The CDR3 consists of 15 residues. V lost 3 bases and J lost 5; bases outside the gene matches: 1. Germline V CDR1 and CDR2: SGHRS, YFSETQ. The CDR3 DNA sequence: TGCGCCAGCAGCTGGGGACTAGCGGGAGACAATGAGCAGTTCTTC. Its translation: CASSWGLAGDNEQFF.

The rearrangement uses TRBV9 and TRBJ2-1, with TRBD2 matching 15 bases. Germline trimming cut 3 bases from V and 7 bases from J; bases unmatched to any gene: 2. CDR1 and CDR2 (germline): SGDLS, YYNGEE. The length of the CDR3 is 15 residues. The DNA of the CDR3 is TGTGCCAGCAGCGGGACTAGCGGGAGGGGTAATGAGCAGTTCTTC. The encoded protein is CASSGTSGRGNEQFF.

The V and J genes are TRBV20-1 and TRBJ1-2; 11 nucleotides agree with TRBD1. Trimming removed 3 bases from V and 7 bases from J; junction bases left unmatched: 10. CDR3 length: 15 residues. The V gene's germline CDR1 is DFQATT and CDR2 SNEGSKA (reference sequence). The CDR3 DNA is TGCAGTGCTAGTCCGGGACAGGGGGGCCAGCTTGGCTACACCTTC. The encoded protein is CSASPGQGGQLGYTF.

Only one count was recorded for this clone. The chain couples TRBV2 to TRBJ2-3, with a weak D call TRBD2 (6 bases). Germline V lookup: CDR1 SNHLY, CDR2 FYNNEI. V gave up 1 base and J gave up 6 bases, with 11 bases separating them. The CDR3 is made up of 14 amino acids. The chain's CDR3 is CASSEGLASDTQYF. CDR3 in DNA: TGTGCCAGCAGTGAAGGGCTAGCGTCGGATACGCAGTATTTT.

The V call is TRBV7-9, the J call TRBJ2-7; 8 bases map to TRBD1. The CDR3 spans 16 residues. Germline V lookup: CDR1 SEHNR, CDR2 FQNEAQ (reference sequence). Trimming cost V 4 bases and J 2 bases; bases outside gene matches: 10. This CDR3 reads CASSSPGDRRTYEQYF. Here the CDR3 DNA reads TGTGCCAGCAGCTCCCCCGGGGACAGGCGAACCTACGAGCAGTACTTC.

Here the CDR3 reads CASSSGRAGLNSPLHF. As DNA, the CDR3 is TGTGCCAGCTCCTCTGGGCGTGCAGGCCTGAATTCACCCCTCCACTTT. The V call is TRBV2, the J call TRBJ1-6; D gene ambiguous. The V end was cut by 8 bases, the J end by 7 bases, with 21 bases between. The CDR3 runs to 16 residues. The germline V gene has CDR1 SNHLY and CDR2 FYNNEI.

V gene TRBV4-1 combines with J gene TRBJ2-1; D call uncertain. V lost 0 bases and J lost 6, with 9 bases in between. Germline V gene sequence: CDR1 MGHRA, CDR2 YSYEKL. The CDR3 extends over 14 amino acids. CDR3 region: CASSQDLISNEQFF. CDR3 DNA: TGCGCCAGCAGCCAAGATCTGATCTCCAATGAGCAGTTCTTC.

The chain joins TRBV5-1 to TRBJ2-3, with D perhaps TRBD2 (5 bases). The CDR3 runs 14 residues. Deletions cut 0 bases from V and 6 bases from J, with 11 bases between. CDR1 SGHRS and CDR2 YFSETQ come from the germline V gene. CDR3 amino acids: CASSLVSGFDTQYF. CDR3 bases: TGCGCCAGCAGCTTGGTGTCGGGGTTCGATACGCAGTATTTT.

The chain employs TRBV5-8 and TRBJ1-4, with 7 nucleotides matching TRBD1. Per the germline V gene, CDR1 is SGHTS and CDR2 is YDEGEE. This CDR3 is built from 16 residues. Trimming took 4 bases from V and 3 from J; bases not matched to a gene: 9. The CDR3 DNA reads as TGTGCCAGCAGCCCCGGGACCCAGGGGGCTAATGAAAAACTGTTTTTT. This sequence encodes CASSPGTQGANEKLFF.

The genes are TRBV11-2 and TRBJ2-1; 10 positions agree with TRBD2. There are 15 residues in the CDR3. V lost 5 bases to trimming and J lost 5 bases; unmatched junction nucleotides: 6. Germline assignment: CDR1 SGHAT and CDR2 FQNNGV. The CDR3 here is CASSLGLAVNNEQFF. CDR3 DNA: TGTGCCAGCAGCCTTGGACTAGCGGTAAACAATGAGCAGTTCTTC.

The chain carries TRBV28 and TRBJ1-2; D ambiguous. The CDR3 spans 15 residues. Trimming shortened V by 4 bases and J by 7 bases, and 19 bases separated the two germline ends. Per the germline V gene, CDR1 is MDHEN and CDR2 is SYDVKM. The CDR3 is CASSSYLRRPSGYTF. For the CDR3, the DNA is TGTGCCAGCAGTTCCTACCTCCGGAGACCGAGTGGCTACACCTTC.

This chain links TRBV9 with TRBJ2-5; 11 bases map to TRBD2. Germline V CDR1 and CDR2: SGDLS, YYNGEE. The J segment lost 2 bases and the V segment lost 4 bases, leaving 10 bases of the junction unmatched. The CDR3 sequence is 17 residues long. CDR3 amino acids: CASSPYTGTSGQETQYF. In DNA form, the CDR3 reads TGTGCCAGCAGCCCCTACACAGGGACTAGCGGACAAGAGACCCAGTACTTC.

CDR3 residues: CASSLDRVSEQYF. CDR3 DNA sequence: TGTGCCAGCAGCTTAGACAGGGTGAGTGAGCAGTACTTC. The rearrangement links TRBV11-1 to TRBJ2-7, with a weak D call TRBD1 (6 bases). The length of the CDR3 is 13 residues. Germline CDR1 and CDR2: SGHAT and FQDESV (reference sequence). The V gene lost 1 base and the J gene lost 7 bases, with 11 bases spanning the gap.

The chain couples TRBV7-2 to TRBJ1-1; 8 nucleotides match TRBD1. After removal of 6 bases from V and 1 base from J, the junction contained 10 bases not matched to a gene. Germline CDR1 SGHTA, CDR2 FQGNSA. This CDR3 contains 16 residues. CDR3 nucleotide sequence: TGTGCCAGCAGTCAAGGACAGGGCGGCCGGAACACTGAAGCTTTCTTT. Translating gives CASSQGQGGRNTEAFF.

About this clone: Other DNA sequences in this specimen translate into the identical CDR3. The chain joins TRBV12-3 or TRBV12-4 to TRBJ1-2; D gene unclear. Trimming removed 5 bases from V and 4 bases from J, with 5 bases in between. This CDR3 spans 11 amino acids. CDR3: CASSPGYGYTF. Written as DNA, the CDR3 is TGTGCCAGCAGTCCCGGCTATGGCTACACCTTC.

This rearrangement joins TRBV7-2 to TRBJ1-1; 7 bases map to TRBD1. After removal of 4 bases from V and 3 bases from J, the junction contained 5 bases not matched to a gene. This CDR3 spans 14 amino acids. Germline values: CDR1 SGHTA, CDR2 FQGNSA. In nucleotides, the CDR3 is TGTGCCAGCAGCTCAGACAGGGCGGACACTGAAGCTTTCTTT. Its protein is CASSSDRADTEAFF.

V gene TRBV11-3 combines with J gene TRBJ2-3; D gene uncertain. Germline lookup yields CDR1 SGHNT and CDR2 YENEEA. The CDR3 has 13 residues. V lost 2 bases and J lost 0, with 3 bases in between. The CDR3 DNA follows: TGTGCCAGCAGCTTAAGAAGCACAGATACGCAGTATTTT. Translated: CASSLRSTDTQYF.